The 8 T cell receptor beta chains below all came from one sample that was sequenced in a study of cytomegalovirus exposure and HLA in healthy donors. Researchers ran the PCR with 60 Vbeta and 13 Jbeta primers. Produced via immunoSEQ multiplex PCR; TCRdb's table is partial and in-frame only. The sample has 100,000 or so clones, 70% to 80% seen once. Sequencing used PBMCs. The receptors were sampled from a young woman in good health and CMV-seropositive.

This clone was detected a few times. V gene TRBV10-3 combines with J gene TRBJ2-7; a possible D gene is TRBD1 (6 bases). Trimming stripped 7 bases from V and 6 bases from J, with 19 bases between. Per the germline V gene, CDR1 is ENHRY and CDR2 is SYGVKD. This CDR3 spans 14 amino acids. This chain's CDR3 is CAITPGQRSTEQYF. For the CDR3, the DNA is TGTGCCATCACACCGGGACAACGTTCCACCGAGCAGTACTTC.

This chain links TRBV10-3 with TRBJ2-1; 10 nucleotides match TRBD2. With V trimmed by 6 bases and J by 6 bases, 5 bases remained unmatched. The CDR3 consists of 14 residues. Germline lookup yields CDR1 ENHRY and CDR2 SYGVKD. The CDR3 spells CAIRRSSGSNEQFF. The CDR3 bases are TGTGCCATCAGGAGGTCTAGCGGGAGCAATGAGCAGTTCTTC.

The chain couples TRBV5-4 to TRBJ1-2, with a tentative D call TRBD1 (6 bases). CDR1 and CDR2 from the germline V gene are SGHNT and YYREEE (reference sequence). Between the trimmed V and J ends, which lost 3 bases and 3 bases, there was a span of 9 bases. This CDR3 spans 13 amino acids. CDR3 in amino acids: CASSSRGDYGYTF. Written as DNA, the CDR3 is TGTGCCAGCAGCTCCAGGGGTGACTATGGCTACACCTTC. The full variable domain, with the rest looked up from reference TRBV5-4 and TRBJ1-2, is ETGVTQSPTHLIKTRGQQVTLRCSSQSGHNTVSWYQQALGQGPQFIFQYYREEENGRGNFPPRFSGLQFPNYSSELNVNALELDDSALYLCASSSRGDYGYTFGSGTRLTVV.

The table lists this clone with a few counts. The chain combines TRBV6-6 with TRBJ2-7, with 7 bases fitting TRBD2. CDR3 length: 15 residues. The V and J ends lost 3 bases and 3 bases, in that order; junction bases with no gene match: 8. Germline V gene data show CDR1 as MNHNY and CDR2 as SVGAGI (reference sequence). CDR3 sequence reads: CASSYLLAAIYEQYF. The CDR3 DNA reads TGTGCCAGCAGTTATCTTCTAGCGGCAATCTACGAGCAGTACTTC.

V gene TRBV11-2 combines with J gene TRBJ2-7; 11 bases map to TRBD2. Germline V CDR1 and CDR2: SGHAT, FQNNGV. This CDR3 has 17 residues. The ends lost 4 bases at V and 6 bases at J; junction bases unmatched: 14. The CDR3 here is CASSWAVLAGGPREQYF. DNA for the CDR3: TGTGCCAGCAGCTGGGCAGTATTAGCGGGAGGGCCGCGCGAGCAGTACTTC.

Written as DNA, the CDR3 is TGTGCCAGCAGCCTACCCGTACTAGCGGGAGGCGAGCAGTACTTC. This encodes CASSLPVLAGGEQYF. This chain connects TRBV28 to TRBJ2-7, with TRBD2 identical over 12 bases. Trimming cost V 6 bases and J 6 bases; bases outside gene matches: 9. The CDR3 consists of 15 residues. Germline assignment: CDR1 MDHEN and CDR2 SYDVKM.

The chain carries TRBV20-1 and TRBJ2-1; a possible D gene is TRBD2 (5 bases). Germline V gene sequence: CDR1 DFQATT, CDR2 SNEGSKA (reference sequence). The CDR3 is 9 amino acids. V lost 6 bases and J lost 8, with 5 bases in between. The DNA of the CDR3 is TGCAGTGCCGGGGATGAGCAGTTCTTC. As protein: CSAGDEQFF.

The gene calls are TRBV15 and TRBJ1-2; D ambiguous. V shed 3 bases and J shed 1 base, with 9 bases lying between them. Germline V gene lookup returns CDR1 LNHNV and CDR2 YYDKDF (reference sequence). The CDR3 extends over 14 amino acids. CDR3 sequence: CATSRARGNYGYTF. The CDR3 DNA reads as TGTGCCACCAGCAGGGCTCGGGGTAACTATGGCTACACCTTC.